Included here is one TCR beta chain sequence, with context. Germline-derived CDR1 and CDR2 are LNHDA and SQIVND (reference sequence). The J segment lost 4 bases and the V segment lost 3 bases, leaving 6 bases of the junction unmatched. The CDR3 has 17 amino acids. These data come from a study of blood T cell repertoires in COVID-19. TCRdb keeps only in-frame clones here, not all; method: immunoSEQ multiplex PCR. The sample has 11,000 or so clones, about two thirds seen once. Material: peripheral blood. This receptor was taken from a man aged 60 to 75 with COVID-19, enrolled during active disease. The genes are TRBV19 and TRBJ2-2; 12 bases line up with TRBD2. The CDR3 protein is CASSIMTSGGTTGELFF. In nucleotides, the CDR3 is TGTGCCAGTAGTATTATGACTAGCGGGGGCACCACCGGGGAGCTGTTTTTT. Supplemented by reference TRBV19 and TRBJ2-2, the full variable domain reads DGGITQSPKYLFRKEGQNVTLSCEQNLNHDAMYWYRQDPGQGLRLIYYSQIVNDFQKGDIAEGYSVSREKKESFPLTVTSAQKNPTAFYLCASSIMTSGGTTGELFFGEGSRLTVL.